This TCR beta chain was captured by sequencing in a study of cytotoxic CD8 clonotypes in ibrutinib-treated CLL. Regarding the study as a whole: The study found clonality rose at ibrutinib response, then fell toward baseline at progression. Few clonotypes were public, and these shrank or held steady under treatment.

The CDR3 is 16 residues long. Germline V CDR1 and CDR2: SGHVS, FQNEAQ. Trimming stripped 6 bases from V and 2 bases from J, with 20 bases between. Method: immunoSEQ multiplex PCR; TCRdb's copy keeps in-frame clones and lacks some. This sample has about 160,000 clones, with around 84% found just once. As for this clone: No antigen is known for it.

This TCR came from a human donor with chronic lymphocytic leukemia. The chain carries TRBV7-8 and TRBJ2-7, with D perhaps TRBD1 or TRBD2 (5 bases each). Source: PBMCs, taken after 12 months of ibrutinib treatment. This CDR3 is CASSPDPGTSPYEQYF. The CDR3, as DNA: TGTGCCAGCAGTCCCGATCCCGGGACGTCCCCCTACGAGCAGTACTTC.